Each of the 14 T cell receptor beta chains below was sequenced from the same sample in a study of T cell responses to AZD1222 COVID-19 vaccine. Only in-frame clones appear in the TCRdb table, and some are missing; sequencing was by immunoSEQ multiplex PCR. Of about 100,000 clones in the sample, about 90% were seen once. The sample consisted of peripheral blood, taken on day 0 of AZD1222 vaccination. The source of these receptors is an adult in good health.

The chain employs TRBV28 and TRBJ1-5; D is ambiguous. The CDR3 is 13 amino acids. The V and J ends lost 0 bases and 3 bases respectively, with 3 bases between them. Looked up from germline, CDR1 is MDHEN and CDR2 is SYDVKM. The CDR3 coding sequence is TGTGCCAGCAGTTTATGGAACAATCAGCCCCAGCATTTT. Translation: CASSLWNNQPQHF. Filled out from reference TRBV28 and TRBJ1-5, the complete variable domain reads DVKVTQSSRYLVKRTGEKVFLECVQDMDHENMFWYRQDPGLGLRLIYFSYDVKMKEKGDIPEGYSVSREKKERFSLILESASTNQTSMYLCASSLWNNQPQHFGDGTRLSIL.

The chain has TRBV27 and TRBJ1-2; D remains ambiguous. This CDR3 has 14 residues. The V gene's germline CDR1 is MNHEY and CDR2 SMNVEV (reference sequence). V was shortened by 3 bases and J by 2 bases, with 10 bases between the two germline ends. This CDR3 reads CASSLLGRNYGYTF. The CDR3 coding sequence is TGTGCCAGCAGTTTGCTAGGGAGGAACTATGGCTACACCTTC.

The genes are TRBV7-9 and TRBJ2-7; tentative D call: TRBD2 (6 bases). Per germline, CDR1 SEHNR and CDR2 FQNEAQ (reference sequence). This CDR3 comprises 16 residues. The V gene lost 3 bases and the J gene lost 2 bases, with 17 bases spanning the gap. The CDR3 DNA reads TGTGCCAGCAGCTTTGGTCTAGCGAACAACCCCTACGAGCAGTACTTC. This translates into CASSFGLANNPYEQYF.

The chain has TRBV18 and TRBJ2-7, with 7 bases identical to TRBD2. Germline V CDR1 and CDR2: KGHSH, LQKENI. V shed 6 bases and J 3 bases; nucleotides not matched to a gene: 8. The CDR3 runs to 14 residues. The CDR3 sequence is CASSLRGEGYEQYF. DNA for the CDR3: TGTGCCAGCTCCCTTCGAGGGGAGGGCTACGAGCAGTACTTC.

The chain uses TRBV7-9 and TRBJ1-4; D is unresolved. Looked up from germline, CDR1 is SEHNR and CDR2 is FQNEAQ (reference sequence). This CDR3 is built from 12 residues. The CDR3 sequence is CGSGTTNEKLFF. DNA for the CDR3: TGTGGGAGTGGTACGACTAATGAAAAACTGTTTTTT. The variable domain in full, with the rest retrieved from reference TRBV7-9 and TRBJ1-4, is DTGVSQNPRHKITKRGQNVTFRCDPISEHNRLYWYRQTLGQGPEFLTYFQNEAQLEKSRLLSDRFSAERPKGSFSTLEIQRTEQGDSAMYLCGSGTTNEKLFFGSGTQLSVL.

The sample holds a few counts of this clone. J is TRBJ2-7 and V is TRBV9; 11 bases align to TRBD2. The CDR3 covers 16 residues. V dropped 3 bases and J dropped 4; count of bases not matched to a gene: 9. CDR1 and CDR2 (germline): SGDLS, YYNGEE. This CDR3 is CASSGRTSGSLYEQYF. CDR3 coding DNA: TGTGCCAGCAGCGGTAGGACTAGCGGGTCTCTTTACGAGCAGTACTTC.

The V call is TRBV5-6, the J call TRBJ2-7; the match to TRBD2 covers 13 bases. The J segment lost 6 bases and the V segment lost 4 bases, leaving 7 bases of the junction unmatched. Germline values: CDR1 SGHDT, CDR2 YYEEEE. The CDR3 loop spans 15 amino acids. Written as DNA, the CDR3 is TGTGCCAGCAGCCTCGGACTAGCGGGAGATCCCGAGCAGTACTTC. Amino acids: CASSLGLAGDPEQYF.

This clone was seen a handful of times. The chain uses TRBV7-2 and TRBJ2-4; 11 nucleotides line up with TRBD2. The CDR3 is 17 residues long. V trimming: 6 bases; J trimming: 7 bases; junction bases outside the gene matches: 14. CDR1 and CDR2 from the germline V gene are SGHTA and FQGNSA. CDR3 in amino acids: CASRVALAGGRGNIQYF. As DNA, the CDR3 is TGTGCCAGCAGAGTTGCATTAGCGGGAGGGCGGGGGAACATTCAGTACTTC.

The CDR3 here is CASSDRGPGNEAFF. In DNA form, the CDR3 reads TGTGCCAGCAGCGACAGGGGTCCGGGGAATGAAGCTTTCTTT. This chain uses TRBV2 with TRBJ1-1, with 8 bases fitting TRBD1. CDR1 SNHLY and CDR2 FYNNEI come from the germline V gene. The CDR3 is made up of 14 amino acids. The junction had 10 bases not matched to a gene; V was cut back by 6 bases and J by 7 bases.

The chain carries TRBV14 and TRBJ1-2; the D gene is possibly TRBD1 (5 bases). The V end was cut by 4 bases, the J end by 8 bases, with 17 bases between. CDR3 length: 14 residues. CDR1 and CDR2 (germline): SGHDN, FVKESK. The CDR3 DNA sequence: TGTGCCAGCAGCCTTTCGGGACCCTGGGGCGGCTACACCTTC. Amino acid sequence: CASSLSGPWGGYTF.

CDR3 residues: CASAQGLYNEQFF. CDR3 nucleotide sequence: TGTGCTAGTGCACAGGGCCTTTACAATGAGCAGTTCTTC. The chain carries TRBV12-5 and TRBJ2-1; TRBD1 might be the D (6 bases). Trimming removed 7 bases at V and 4 bases at J, with 11 bases between. CDR1 and CDR2 (germline): LGHNT, FRNRAP. The CDR3 sequence is 13 residues long. The full variable domain, completed using reference TRBV12-5 and TRBJ2-1, is DARVTQTPRHKVTEMGQEVTMRCQPILGHNTVFWYRQTMMQGLELLAYFRNRAPLDDSGMPKDRFSAEMPDATLATLKIQPSEPRDSAVYFCASAQGLYNEQFFGPGTRLTVL.

The rearrangement joins TRBV14 to TRBJ2-5; tentative D call: TRBD1 (5 bases). The V gene's germline CDR1 is SGHDN and CDR2 FVKESK. The CDR3 is made up of 15 amino acids. V gave up 0 bases and J gave up 6 bases, with 14 bases separating them. CDR3 in DNA: TGTGCCAGCAGCCAAGATTCGGGTCAGGGTCAGACCCAGTACTTC. Amino acids: CASSQDSGQGQTQYF.

The chain recombines TRBV5-4 with TRBJ1-2; D remains ambiguous. Trimming removed 5 bases at V and 8 bases at J, with 16 bases between. In germline, CDR1 is SGHNT, CDR2 YYREEE (reference sequence). The CDR3 has 13 amino acids. The CDR3 loop is CASRPTGVGGYTF. The CDR3 DNA reads as TGTGCCAGCAGGCCGACGGGCGTAGGGGGCTACACCTTC.

The rearrangement joins TRBV28 to TRBJ2-5; 8 bases map to TRBD2. CDR1 and CDR2 from the germline V gene are MDHEN and SYDVKM. Losses at the gene ends were 6 bases for V and 5 bases for J; bases not matched to a gene: 5. The CDR3 sequence is 13 residues long. The CDR3 DNA is TGTGCCAGCAGCATACTAGCGGTGGAGACCCAGTACTTC. Translating gives CASSILAVETQYF.